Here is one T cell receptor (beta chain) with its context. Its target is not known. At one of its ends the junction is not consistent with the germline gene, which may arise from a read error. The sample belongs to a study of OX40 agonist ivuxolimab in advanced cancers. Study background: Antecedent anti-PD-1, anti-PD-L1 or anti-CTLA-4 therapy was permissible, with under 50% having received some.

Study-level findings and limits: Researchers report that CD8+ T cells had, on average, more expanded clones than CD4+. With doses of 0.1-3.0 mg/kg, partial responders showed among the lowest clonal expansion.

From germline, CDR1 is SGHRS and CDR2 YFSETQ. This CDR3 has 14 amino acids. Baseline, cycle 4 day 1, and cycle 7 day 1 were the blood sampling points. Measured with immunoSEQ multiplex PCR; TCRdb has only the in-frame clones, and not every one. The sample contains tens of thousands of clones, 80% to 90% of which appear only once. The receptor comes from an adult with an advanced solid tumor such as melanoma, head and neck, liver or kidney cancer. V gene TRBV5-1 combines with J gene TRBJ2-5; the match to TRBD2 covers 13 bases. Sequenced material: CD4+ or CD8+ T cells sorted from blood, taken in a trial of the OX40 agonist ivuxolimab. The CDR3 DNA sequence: TGCGCCGGCAGCTTACTAGCGGGAGGGGAGACCCAGTACTTC. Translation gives CAGSLLAGGETQYF.